A selection of T cell receptor beta chains follows, all from one sample in a study of shared clonotypes between healthy human individuals. Generated by immunoSEQ multiplex PCR, the TCRdb table keeps only in-frame clones and is missing some. The sample shows 850,000 to 1,200,000 clones, around 76% of them seen only once. Sequenced: memory CD4+ T cells sorted from blood. The receptor set was obtained from a man aged 18 to 30 in good health. CDR3s include the opening cysteine and the closing phenylalanine or tryptophan. Fields, in order: J gene, clone size, D gene, V gene, CDR3 DNA, CDR3 protein. D genes are given only for firm matches. Size values are once, few and many counts, or a class for expanded clones, and some rows have none.

J gene: TRBJ2-7
clone size: -
D gene: TRBD2
V gene: TRBV2
CDR3 DNA: TGTGCCAGCAGTGAAGGGGGACTAGGCCCCTACGAGCAGTACTTC
CDR3 protein: CASSEGGLGPYEQYF

J gene: TRBJ1-2
clone size: -
D gene: TRBD1
V gene: TRBV6-5
CDR3 DNA: TGTGCCAGCCGAGACCCTCAGGGGGCAAGGAGGGGCTACACCTTC
CDR3 protein: CASRDPQGARRGYTF

J gene: TRBJ2-7
clone size: once
D gene: -
V gene: TRBV7-2
CDR3 DNA: TGTGCCAGCAGCTTAACGAGGGGGTCCTACGAGCAGTACTTC
CDR3 protein: CASSLTRGSYEQYF

J gene: TRBJ2-1
clone size: few
D gene: -
V gene: TRBV21-1
CDR3 DNA: TGTGCCAGCAGCCACTCGGGACTAGCGGGCCGGATTTCCTACAATGAGCAGTTCTTC
CDR3 protein: CASSHSGLAGRISYNEQFF

J gene: TRBJ2-7
clone size: -
D gene: TRBD1
V gene: TRBV9
CDR3 DNA: TGTGCCAGCAGCGTAGCGGGACAGCCCTACGAGCAGTACTTC
CDR3 protein: CASSVAGQPYEQYF

J gene: TRBJ1-4
clone size: -
D gene: -
V gene: TRBV29-1
CDR3 DNA: TGCAGCGTTGGGGGCGTAGGGGCAGAAGAAAAACTGTTTTTT
CDR3 protein: CSVGGVGAEEKLFF

J gene: TRBJ1-6
clone size: -
D gene: TRBD1
V gene: TRBV7-8
CDR3 DNA: TGTGCCAGCAGCCGACAGGGGAGCTCCTATAATTCACCCCTCCACTTT
CDR3 protein: CASSRQGSSYNSPLHF

J gene: TRBJ1-5
clone size: -
D gene: TRBD1
V gene: TRBV4-1
CDR3 DNA: TGCGCCAGCAGCCAAAGCGGGACAGGGTTACAGCCCCAGCATTTT
CDR3 protein: CASSQSGTGLQPQHF

J gene: TRBJ2-2
clone size: once
D gene: -
V gene: TRBV27
CDR3 DNA: TGTGCCAGCAGGCTATCACGGGCGAACACCGGGGAGCTGTTTTTT
CDR3 protein: CASRLSRANTGELFF

J gene: TRBJ2-5
clone size: -
D gene: -
V gene: TRBV19
CDR3 DNA: TGTGCCAGTAGTATAGGGCTTTCGGGGACCCAGTACTTC
CDR3 protein: CASSIGLSGTQYF